The 5 T cell receptor beta chains listed next were all sequenced from one sample in a study of graft-versus-host responses after intestinal transplantation. These receptors have no identified antigens. Only in-frame clones appear in the TCRdb table, and some are missing; sequencing was by immunoSEQ multiplex PCR. The sample consists of over 75,000 clones, about nine tenths of them appearing once. Here the sequenced sample was unstimulated CD8+ T cells sorted from spleen or lymph node cells, taken before transplant. The receptor source for this set is a human donor who was the organ donor for an intestinal transplant.

J is TRBJ2-7 and V is TRBV27; TRBD2 matches at 7 bases. Germline CDR1 and CDR2: MNHEY and SMNVEV (reference sequence). Trimming cost V 5 bases and J 2 bases; bases outside gene matches: 9. This CDR3 has 15 amino acids. DNA of the CDR3: TGTGCCAGCAGTCACAATGCGGGGGTCCCCTACGAGCAGTACTTC. Encoded protein: CASSHNAGVPYEQYF.

This clone was picked up one time. The chain employs TRBV27 and TRBJ1-5; D is unresolved. Germline V gives CDR1 MNHEY, CDR2 SMNVEV (reference sequence). With 3 bases removed from V and 0 bases from J, the gap between germline ends came to 9 bases. CDR3 length: 15 residues. The CDR3: CASSFSVYSNQPQHF. CDR3 coding DNA: TGTGCCAGCAGTTTCTCTGTCTATAGCAATCAGCCCCAGCATTTT.

This chain uses TRBV9 with TRBJ2-3, with 9 positions matching TRBD1. The CDR3 has 20 residues. The V and J ends lost 4 bases and 0 bases, in that order; junction bases with no gene match: 18. Germline loops: CDR1 SGDLS, CDR2 YYNGEE. CDR3 amino acids: CASSSIPDRGGRISTDTQYF. CDR3 sequence (DNA): TGTGCCAGCAGCTCAATTCCGGACAGGGGCGGAAGAATTAGCACAGATACGCAGTATTTT.

This clone came up once. The CDR3 nucleotides are TGTGCCAGCAGTTTCACAGGGCTCAATGAGCAGTTCTTC. Its protein is CASSFTGLNEQFF. The chain combines TRBV6-5 with TRBJ2-1, with a tentative D call TRBD1 (6 bases). CDR3 size: 13 residues. CDR1 is MNHEY, CDR2 SVGAGI, per germline. Trimming removed 4 bases from V and 6 bases from J, with 10 bases in between.

V usage is TRBV7-8 and J usage is TRBJ2-2; TRBD2 agrees at 9 bases. CDR3 size: 16 residues. The germline V gene has CDR1 SGHVS and CDR2 FQNEAQ. V gave up 1 base and J gave up 1 base; unmatched junction bases: 1. The CDR3 sequence: CASSLGRGGNTGELFF. In nucleotides, the CDR3 is TGTGCCAGCAGCTTAGGGCGGGGGGGGAACACCGGGGAGCTGTTTTTT.